This entry is about one TCR beta chain. This entry comes from a study of blood T cell repertoires in COVID-19. Study in general: Acute and convalescent COVID-19 samples came from the United States, Italy and Spain. T cells, B-cell-depleted T cells, or PBMCs provided the cDNA or gDNA that served as material.

Between the trimmed V and J ends, which lost 1 base and 9 bases, there was a span of 11 bases. CDR1 is MGHDK and CDR2 is SYGVNS in the germline V gene. The CDR3 is 13 residues long. Methods used by the authors: Nucleated cell counts were estimated from reference gene primer amplification. This table comes from immunoSEQ multiplex PCR, and its TCRdb copy is limited to in-frame clones, with some not included. From that table come the V and J calls and clone size; the DNA was used to work out D and trimming. The repertoire consists of about 190,000 clones, with 65% to 80% occurring once and the leading ten covering under 15%.

The clonotype comes from a woman in her forties or fifties with acute or convalescent COVID-19. Input material: peripheral blood. The chain combines TRBV25-1 with TRBJ2-3; D remains unclear. The CDR3 protein is CASSESYANTQYF. The CDR3 nucleotides are TGTGCCAGCAGTGAATCCTACGCCAACACGCAGTATTTT.